This T cell receptor (beta chain) came from a study of shared clonotypes between healthy human individuals. Study summary: CD4 naive and memory got three plates each, CD8 naive two, CD8 memory one.

Trimming removed 6 bases at V and 0 bases at J, with 17 bases between. The CDR3 totals 16 residues. Germline assignment: CDR1 SNHLY and CDR2 FYNNEI. Across several immunoSEQ plates, the genomic DNA of each subset was split evenly. Sequenced by immunoSEQ multiplex PCR; TCRdb stores in-frame clones only, minus some. The sample lists about 1.5 million clones, 98% occurring once. This clone appeared a single time. From CD4+ cells came CD45RA+ naive and CD45RA-negative memory subsets. The clonotype comes from a man aged 30 to 45 in good health. This sequence joins TRBV2 and TRBJ1-1; D is unclear. The specimen was naive CD4+ T cells sorted from blood. The subset was: CD45RA+ positively selected. DNA for the CDR3: TGTGCCAGCAGGGGAGGAGAGTACGAGATGAACACTGAAGCTTTCTTT. Translation: CASRGGEYEMNTEAFF.